This TCR beta chain was captured by sequencing in a study of T-cell reconstitution after alpha-beta-depleted transplantation in children. Points from the study as a whole: After transplant, high TCRbeta diversity at day 60 in some patients arose from surviving recipient T cells and thymic progenitors. T-cell counts and diversity at one year following transplant were attributed mainly to newly produced T cells. At around two months after transplant, the alpha-beta T cells were reportedly derived from several hundred expanded clones that came from non-depleted graft cells.

As it was prepared, the TCRbeta library received unique molecular identifiers. TCRdb reprocessed the PCR reads with MiXCR, giving one entry per CDR3 protein. The sample yields hundreds of thousands of distinct CDR3 sequences, 16% seen once. This clonotype occurred a few times. The target antigen is unknown. The length of the CDR3 is 13 residues. Germline V gene data show CDR1 as MNHNS and CDR2 as SASEGT. The germline V and J ends were trimmed by 6 bases and 5 bases, with 13 bases remaining between them. The material was PBMCs, mostly from graft donor cells, obtained 360 days after TCRalphabeta/CD19-depleted stem cell transplant. The sequence came from a male patient aged 2-9 years who had a stem cell transplant for acute lymphoblastic leukemia, so the T cells may come from the graft donor. The chain recombines TRBV6-1 with TRBJ1-1, with D unresolved. CDR3: CASSGLRGTEAFF. For the CDR3, the DNA is TGTGCCAGCAGCGGCCTCCGTGGGACTGAAGCTTTCTTT.